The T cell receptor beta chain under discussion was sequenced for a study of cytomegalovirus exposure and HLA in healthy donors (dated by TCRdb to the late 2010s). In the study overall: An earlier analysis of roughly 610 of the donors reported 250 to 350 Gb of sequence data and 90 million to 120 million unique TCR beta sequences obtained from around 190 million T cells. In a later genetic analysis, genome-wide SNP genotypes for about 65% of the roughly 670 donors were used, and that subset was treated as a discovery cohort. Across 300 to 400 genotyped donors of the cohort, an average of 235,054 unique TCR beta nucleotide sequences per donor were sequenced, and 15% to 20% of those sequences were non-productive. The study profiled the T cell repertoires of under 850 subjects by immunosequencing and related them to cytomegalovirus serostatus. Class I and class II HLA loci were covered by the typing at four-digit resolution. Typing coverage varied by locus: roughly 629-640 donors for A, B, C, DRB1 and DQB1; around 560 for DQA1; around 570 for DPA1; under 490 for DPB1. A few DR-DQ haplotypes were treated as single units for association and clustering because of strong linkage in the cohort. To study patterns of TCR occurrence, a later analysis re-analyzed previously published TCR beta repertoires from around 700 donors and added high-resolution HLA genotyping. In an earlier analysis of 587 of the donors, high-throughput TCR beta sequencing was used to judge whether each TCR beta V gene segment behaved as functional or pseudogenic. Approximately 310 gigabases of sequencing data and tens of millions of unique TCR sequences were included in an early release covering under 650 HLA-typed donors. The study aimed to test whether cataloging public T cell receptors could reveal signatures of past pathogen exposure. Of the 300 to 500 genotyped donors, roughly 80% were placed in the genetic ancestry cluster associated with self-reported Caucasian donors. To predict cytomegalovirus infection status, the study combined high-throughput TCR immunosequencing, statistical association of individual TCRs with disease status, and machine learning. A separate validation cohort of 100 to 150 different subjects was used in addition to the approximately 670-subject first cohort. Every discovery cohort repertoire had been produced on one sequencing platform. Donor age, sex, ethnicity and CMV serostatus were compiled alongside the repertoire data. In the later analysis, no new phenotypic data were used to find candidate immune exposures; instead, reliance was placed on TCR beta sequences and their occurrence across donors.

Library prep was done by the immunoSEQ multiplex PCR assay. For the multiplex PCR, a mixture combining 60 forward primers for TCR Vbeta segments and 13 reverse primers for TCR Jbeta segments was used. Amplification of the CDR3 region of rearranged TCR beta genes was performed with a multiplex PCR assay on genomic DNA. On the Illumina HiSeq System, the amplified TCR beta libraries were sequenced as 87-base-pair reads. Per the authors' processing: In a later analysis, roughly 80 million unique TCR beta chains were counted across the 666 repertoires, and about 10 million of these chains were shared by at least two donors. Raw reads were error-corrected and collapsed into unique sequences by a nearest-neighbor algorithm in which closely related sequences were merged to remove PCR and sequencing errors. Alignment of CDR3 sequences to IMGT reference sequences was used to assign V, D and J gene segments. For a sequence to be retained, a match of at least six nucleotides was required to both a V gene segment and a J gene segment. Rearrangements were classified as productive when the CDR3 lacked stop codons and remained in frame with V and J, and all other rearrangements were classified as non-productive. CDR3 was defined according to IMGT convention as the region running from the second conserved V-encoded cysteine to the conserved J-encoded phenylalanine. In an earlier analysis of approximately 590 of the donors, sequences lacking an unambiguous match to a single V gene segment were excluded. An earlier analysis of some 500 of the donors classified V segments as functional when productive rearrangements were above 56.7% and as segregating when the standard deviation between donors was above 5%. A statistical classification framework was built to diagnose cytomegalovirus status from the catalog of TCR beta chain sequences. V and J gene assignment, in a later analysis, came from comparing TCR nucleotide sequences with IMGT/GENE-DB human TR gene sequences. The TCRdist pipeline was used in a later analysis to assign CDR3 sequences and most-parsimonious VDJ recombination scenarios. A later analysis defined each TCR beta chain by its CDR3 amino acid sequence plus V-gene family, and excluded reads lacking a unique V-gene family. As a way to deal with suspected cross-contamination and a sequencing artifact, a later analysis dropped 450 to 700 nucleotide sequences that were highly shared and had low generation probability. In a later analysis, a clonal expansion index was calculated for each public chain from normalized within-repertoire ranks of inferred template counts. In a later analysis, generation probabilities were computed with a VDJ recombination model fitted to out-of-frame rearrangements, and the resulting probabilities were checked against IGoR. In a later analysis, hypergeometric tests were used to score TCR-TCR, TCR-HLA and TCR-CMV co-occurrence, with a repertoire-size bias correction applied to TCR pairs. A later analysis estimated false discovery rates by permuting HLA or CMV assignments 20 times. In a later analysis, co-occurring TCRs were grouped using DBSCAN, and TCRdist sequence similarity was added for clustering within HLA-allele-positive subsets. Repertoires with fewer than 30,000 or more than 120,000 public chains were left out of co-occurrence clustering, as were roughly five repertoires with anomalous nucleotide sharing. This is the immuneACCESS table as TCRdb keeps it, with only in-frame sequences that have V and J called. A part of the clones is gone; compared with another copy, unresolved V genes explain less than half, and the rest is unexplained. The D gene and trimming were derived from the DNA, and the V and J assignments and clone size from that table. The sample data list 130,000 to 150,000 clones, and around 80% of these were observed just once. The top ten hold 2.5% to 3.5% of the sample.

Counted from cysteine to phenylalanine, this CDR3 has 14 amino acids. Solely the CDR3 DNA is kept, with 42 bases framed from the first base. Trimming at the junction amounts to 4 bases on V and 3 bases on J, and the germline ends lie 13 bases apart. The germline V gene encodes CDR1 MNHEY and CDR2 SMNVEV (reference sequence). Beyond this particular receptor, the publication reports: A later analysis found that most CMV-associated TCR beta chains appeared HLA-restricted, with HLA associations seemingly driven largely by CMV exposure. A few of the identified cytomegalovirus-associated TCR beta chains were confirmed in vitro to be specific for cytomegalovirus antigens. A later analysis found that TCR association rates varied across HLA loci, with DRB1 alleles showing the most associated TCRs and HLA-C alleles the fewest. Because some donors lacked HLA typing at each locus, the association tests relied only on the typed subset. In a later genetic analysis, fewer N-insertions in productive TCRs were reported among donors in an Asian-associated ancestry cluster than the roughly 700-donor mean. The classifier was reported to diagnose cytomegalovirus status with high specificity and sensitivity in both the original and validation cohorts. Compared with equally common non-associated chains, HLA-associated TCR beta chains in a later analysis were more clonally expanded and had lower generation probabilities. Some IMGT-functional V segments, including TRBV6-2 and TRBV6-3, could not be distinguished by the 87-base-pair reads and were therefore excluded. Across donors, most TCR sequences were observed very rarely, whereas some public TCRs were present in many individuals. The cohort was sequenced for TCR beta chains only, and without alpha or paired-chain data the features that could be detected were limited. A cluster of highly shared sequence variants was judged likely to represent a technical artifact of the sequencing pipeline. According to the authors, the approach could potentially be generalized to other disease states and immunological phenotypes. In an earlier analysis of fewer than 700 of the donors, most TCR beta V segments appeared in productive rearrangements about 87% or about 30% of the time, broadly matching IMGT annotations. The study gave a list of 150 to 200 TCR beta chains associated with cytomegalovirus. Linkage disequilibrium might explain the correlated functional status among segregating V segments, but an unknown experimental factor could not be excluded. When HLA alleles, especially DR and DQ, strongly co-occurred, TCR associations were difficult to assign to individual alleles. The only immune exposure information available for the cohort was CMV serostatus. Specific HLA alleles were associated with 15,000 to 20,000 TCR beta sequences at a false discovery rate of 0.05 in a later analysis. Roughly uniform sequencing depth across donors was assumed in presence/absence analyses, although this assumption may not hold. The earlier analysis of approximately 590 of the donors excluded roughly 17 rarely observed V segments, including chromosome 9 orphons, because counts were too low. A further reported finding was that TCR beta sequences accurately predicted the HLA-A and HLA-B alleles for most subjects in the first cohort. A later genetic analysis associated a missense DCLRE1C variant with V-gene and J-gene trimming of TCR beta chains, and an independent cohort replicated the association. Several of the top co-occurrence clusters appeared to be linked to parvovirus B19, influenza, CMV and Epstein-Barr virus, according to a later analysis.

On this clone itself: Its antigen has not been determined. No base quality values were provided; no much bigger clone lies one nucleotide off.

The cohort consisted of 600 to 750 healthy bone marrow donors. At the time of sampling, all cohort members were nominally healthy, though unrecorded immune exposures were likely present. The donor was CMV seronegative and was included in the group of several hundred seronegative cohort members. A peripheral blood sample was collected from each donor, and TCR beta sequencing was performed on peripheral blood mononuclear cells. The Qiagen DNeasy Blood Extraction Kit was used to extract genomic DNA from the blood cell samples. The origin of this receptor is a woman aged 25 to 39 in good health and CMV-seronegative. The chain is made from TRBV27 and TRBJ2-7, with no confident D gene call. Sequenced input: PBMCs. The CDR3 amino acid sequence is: CASSSIGGGYEQYF. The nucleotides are TGTGCCAGCAGTTCTATCGGCGGCGGCTACGAGCAGTACTTC.